Sequencing of this T cell receptor (beta chain) was carried out in a study of blood T cell repertoires in COVID-19. Generated by immunoSEQ multiplex PCR, the TCRdb table keeps only in-frame clones and is missing some. The sample holds roughly 50,000 clones, around 90% seen once. The sequence was obtained from a man older than 75 with acute or convalescent COVID-19. Sequenced material: peripheral blood.

The CDR3 DNA reads TGTGCCAGCAGGGACAGCCTAGGGTCCTACGAGCAGTACTTC. As protein: CASRDSLGSYEQYF. The chain recombines TRBV25-1 with TRBJ2-7; weak D call: TRBD1 (6 bases). The CDR3 loop spans 14 amino acids. Trimming removed 6 bases at V and 1 base at J, with 13 bases between. Germline assignment: CDR1 MGHDK and CDR2 SYGVNS.